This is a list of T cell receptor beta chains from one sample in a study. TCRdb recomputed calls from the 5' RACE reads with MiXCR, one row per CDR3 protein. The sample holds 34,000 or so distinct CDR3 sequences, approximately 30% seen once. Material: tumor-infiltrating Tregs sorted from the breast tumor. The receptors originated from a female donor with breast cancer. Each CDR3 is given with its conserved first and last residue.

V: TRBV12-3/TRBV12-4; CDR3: CASSGVAAFF
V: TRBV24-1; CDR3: CATSDPERYHEQFF
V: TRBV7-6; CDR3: CASSFQGNTEAFF
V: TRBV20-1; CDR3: CSATGRVYNEQFF
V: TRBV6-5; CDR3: CASSYVSTGLEAFF
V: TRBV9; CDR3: CASSHPGRAGELFF
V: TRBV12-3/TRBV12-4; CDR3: CASRTTQKNTEAFF
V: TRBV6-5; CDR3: CASSSETGMGTEAFF
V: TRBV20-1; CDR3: CSARDVGVSYEQYF
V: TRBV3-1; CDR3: CASSLLSGANVLTF
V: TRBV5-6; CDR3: CASSLDRSGLTLHF
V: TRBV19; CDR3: CASTIGLGQNNEQFF
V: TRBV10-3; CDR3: CAISDRGQIYEQYF
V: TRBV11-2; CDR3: CASSLVGGHNEQFF
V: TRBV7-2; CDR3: CASSPPKGRREDEQFF
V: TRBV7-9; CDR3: CASHRDGIHTEAFF
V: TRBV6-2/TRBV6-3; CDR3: CASSYVGTLNQPQHF